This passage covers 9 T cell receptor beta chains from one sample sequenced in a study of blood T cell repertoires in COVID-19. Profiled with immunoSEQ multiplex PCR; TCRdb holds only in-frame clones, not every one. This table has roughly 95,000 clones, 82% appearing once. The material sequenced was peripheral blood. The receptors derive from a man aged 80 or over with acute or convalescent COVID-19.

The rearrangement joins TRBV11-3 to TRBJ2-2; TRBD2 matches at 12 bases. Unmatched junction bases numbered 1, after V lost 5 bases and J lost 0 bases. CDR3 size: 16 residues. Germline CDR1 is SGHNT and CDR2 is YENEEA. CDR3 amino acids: CASSGTSGSNTGELFF. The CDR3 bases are TGTGCCAGCAGCGGGACTAGCGGGTCGAACACCGGGGAGCTGTTTTTT.

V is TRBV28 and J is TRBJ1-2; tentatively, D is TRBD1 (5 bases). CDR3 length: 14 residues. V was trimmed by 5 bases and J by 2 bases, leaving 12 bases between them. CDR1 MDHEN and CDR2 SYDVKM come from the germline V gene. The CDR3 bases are TGTGCCAGCAGTGTTGGAGGGGAGAACTATGGCTACACCTTC. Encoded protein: CASSVGGENYGYTF.

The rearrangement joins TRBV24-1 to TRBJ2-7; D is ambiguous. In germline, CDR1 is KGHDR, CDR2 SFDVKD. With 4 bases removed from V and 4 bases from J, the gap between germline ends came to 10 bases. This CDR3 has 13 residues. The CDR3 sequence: CATSDPRSYEQYF. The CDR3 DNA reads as TGTGCCACCAGTGACCCGAGATCGTACGAGCAGTACTTC.

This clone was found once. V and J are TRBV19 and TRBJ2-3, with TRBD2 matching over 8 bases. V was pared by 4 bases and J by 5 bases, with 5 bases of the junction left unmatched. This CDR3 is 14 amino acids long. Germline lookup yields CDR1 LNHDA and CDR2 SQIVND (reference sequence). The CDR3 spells CASSTGLEGDTQYF. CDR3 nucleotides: TGTGCCAGTAGTACGGGACTAGAAGGAGATACGCAGTATTTT.

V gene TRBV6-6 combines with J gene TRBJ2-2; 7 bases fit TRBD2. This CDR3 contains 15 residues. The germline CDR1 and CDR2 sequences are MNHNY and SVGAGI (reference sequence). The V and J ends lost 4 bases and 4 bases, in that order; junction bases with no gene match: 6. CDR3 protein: CASSLQSGATGELFF. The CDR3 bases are TGTGCCAGCAGTTTACAGAGCGGGGCCACCGGGGAGCTGTTTTTT.

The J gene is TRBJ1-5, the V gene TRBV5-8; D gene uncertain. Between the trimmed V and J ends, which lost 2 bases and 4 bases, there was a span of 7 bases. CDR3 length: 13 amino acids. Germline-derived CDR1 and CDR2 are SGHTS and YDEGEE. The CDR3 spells CASSFDENQPQHF. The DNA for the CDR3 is TGTGCCAGCAGCTTTGATGAGAATCAGCCCCAGCATTTT.

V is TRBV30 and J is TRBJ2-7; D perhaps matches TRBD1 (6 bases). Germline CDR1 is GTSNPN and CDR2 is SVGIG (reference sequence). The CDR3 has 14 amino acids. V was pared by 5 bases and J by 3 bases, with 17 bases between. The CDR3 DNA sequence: TGTGCCTGGCTTCCCCAGGGGCGCGGCTACGAGCAGTACTTC. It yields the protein CAWLPQGRGYEQYF.

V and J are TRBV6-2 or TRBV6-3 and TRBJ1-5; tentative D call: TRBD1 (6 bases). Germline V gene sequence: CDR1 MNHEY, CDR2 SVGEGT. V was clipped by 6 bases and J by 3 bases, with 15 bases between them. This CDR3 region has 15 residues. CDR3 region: CASSRSTGNNQPQHF. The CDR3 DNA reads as TGTGCCAGCAGCCGGTCCACAGGGAACAATCAGCCCCAGCATTTT.

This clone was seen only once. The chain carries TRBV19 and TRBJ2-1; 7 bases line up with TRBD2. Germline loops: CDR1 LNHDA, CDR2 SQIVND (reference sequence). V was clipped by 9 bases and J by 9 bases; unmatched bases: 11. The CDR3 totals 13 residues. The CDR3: CASSRERGREQFF. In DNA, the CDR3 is TGTGCCAGCAGCAGGGAGCGGGGCCGTGAGCAGTTCTTC.